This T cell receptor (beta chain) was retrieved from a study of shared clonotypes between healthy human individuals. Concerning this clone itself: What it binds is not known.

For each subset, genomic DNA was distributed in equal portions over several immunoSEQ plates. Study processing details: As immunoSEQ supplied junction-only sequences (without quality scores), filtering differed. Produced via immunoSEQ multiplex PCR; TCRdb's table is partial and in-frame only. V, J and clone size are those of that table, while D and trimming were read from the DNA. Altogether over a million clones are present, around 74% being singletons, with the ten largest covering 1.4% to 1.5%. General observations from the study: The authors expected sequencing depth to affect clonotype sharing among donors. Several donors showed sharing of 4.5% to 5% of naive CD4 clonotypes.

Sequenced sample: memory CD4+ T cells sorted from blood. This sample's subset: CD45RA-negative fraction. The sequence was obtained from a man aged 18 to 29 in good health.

The CDR3 bases are TGTGCCTGGAACCTCAGGTCACGTGAGCAGTTCTTC. Encoded protein: CAWNLRSREQFF. The gene calls are TRBV30 and TRBJ2-1; D unclear. Germline CDR1 and CDR2: GTSNPN and SVGIG (reference sequence). V was shortened by 4 bases and J by 9 bases, with 13 bases between the two germline ends. The CDR3 length is 12 residues.